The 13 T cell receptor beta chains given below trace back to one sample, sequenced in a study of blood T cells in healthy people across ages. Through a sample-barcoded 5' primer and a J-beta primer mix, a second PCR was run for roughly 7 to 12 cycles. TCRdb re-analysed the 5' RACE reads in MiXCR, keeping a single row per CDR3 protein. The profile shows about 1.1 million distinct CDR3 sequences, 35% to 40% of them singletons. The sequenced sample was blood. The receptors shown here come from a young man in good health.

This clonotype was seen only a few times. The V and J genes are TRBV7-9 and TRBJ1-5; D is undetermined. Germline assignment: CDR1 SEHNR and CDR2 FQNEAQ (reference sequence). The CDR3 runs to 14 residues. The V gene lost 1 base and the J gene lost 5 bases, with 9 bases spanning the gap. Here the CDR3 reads CASSLGTRDQPQHF. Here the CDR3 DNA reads TGTGCCAGCAGCTTAGGCACTCGGGATCAGCCCCAGCATTTT.

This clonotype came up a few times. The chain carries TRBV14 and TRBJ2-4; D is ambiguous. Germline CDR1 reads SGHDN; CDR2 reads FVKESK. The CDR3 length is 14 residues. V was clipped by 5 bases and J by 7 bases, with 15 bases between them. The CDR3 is CASSEHRAVNIQYF. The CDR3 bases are TGTGCCAGCAGCGAGCACCGGGCGGTGAACATTCAGTACTTC.

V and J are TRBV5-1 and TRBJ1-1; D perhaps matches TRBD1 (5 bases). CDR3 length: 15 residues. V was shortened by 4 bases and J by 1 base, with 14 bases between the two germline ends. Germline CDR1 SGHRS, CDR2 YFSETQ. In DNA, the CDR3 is TGCGCCAGCAGCCGGGGGGGTCTCGGGAACACTGAAGCTTTCTTT. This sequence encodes CASSRGGLGNTEAFF. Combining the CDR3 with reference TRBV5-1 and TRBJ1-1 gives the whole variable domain KAGVTQTPRYLIKTRGQQVTLSCSPISGHRSVSWYQQTPGQGLQFLFEYFSETQRNKGNFPGRFSGRQFSNSRSEMNVSTLELGDSALYLCASSRGGLGNTEAFFGQGTRLTVV.

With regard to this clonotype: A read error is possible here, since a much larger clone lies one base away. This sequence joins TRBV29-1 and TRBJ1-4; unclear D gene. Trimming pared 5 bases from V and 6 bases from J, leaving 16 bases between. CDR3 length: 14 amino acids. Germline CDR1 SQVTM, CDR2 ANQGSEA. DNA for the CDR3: TGCAGCGTTCAGGACGACGGGTACGATGAAAAACTGTTTTTT. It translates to CSVQDDGYDEKLFF.

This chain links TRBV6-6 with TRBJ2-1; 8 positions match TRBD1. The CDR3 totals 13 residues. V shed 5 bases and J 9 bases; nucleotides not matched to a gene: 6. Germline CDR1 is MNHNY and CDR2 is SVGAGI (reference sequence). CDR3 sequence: CASSTQGAVEQFF. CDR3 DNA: TGTGCCAGCAGTACTCAGGGGGCGGTTGAGCAGTTCTTC.

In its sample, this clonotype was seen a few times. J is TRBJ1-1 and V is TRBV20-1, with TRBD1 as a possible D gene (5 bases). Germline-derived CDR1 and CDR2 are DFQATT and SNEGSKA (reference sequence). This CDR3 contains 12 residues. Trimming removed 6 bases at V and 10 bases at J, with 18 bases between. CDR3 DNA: TGCAGTGCCGCGAACCAGGGTTATATAGCTTTCTTT. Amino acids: CSAANQGYIAFF.

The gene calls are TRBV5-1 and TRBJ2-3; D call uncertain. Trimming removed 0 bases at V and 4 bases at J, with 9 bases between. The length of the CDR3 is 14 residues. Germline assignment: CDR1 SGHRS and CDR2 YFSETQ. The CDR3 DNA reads TGCGCCAGCAGCTTGGACTCGGGCCCAGATACGCAGTATTTT. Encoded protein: CASSLDSGPDTQYF.

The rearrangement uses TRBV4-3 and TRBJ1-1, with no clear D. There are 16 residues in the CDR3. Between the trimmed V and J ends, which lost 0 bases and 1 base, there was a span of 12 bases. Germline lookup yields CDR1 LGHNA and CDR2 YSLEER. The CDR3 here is CASSQDHVGWNTEAFF. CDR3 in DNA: TGCGCCAGCAGCCAAGATCATGTCGGTTGGAACACTGAAGCTTTCTTT.

CDR3 protein: CASSLAEGLGTGELFF. CDR3 DNA sequence: TGTGCCAGCAGTTTAGCGGAGGGGCTCGGTACCGGGGAGCTGTTTTTT. This sequence joins TRBV12-3 or TRBV12-4 and TRBJ2-2; TRBD2 might be the D (6 bases). The CDR3 is 16 residues long. Trimming removed 0 bases from V and 5 bases from J, with 13 bases in between.

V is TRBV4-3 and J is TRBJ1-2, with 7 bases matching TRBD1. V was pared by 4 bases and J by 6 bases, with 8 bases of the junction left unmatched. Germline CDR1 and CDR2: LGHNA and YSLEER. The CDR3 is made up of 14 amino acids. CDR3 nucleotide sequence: TGCGCCAGCAGCCGCTCCGACAGGGATAATGGCTACACCTTC. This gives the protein CASSRSDRDNGYTF.

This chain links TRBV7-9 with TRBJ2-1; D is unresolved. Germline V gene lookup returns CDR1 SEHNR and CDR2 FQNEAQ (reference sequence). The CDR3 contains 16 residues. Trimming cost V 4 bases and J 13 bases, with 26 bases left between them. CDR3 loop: CASSSNKGDKQETQFF. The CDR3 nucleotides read TGTGCCAGCAGCTCCAATAAAGGAGATAAACAAGAGACCCAGTTCTTC.

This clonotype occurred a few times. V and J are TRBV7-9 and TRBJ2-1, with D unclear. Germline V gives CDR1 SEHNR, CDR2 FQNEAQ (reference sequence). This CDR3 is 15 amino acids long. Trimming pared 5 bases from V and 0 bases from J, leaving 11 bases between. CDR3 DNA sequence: TGTGCCAGCAGCCACGACCTAAACTCCTACAATGAGCAGTTCTTC. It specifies CASSHDLNSYNEQFF.

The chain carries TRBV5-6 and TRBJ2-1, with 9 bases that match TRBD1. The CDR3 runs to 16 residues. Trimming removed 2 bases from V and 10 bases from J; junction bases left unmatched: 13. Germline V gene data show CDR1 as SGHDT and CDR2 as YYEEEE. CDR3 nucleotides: TGTGCCAGCAGCTTCTCGGGGGGACAGGGAATATGGGAGCAGTTCTTC. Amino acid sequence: CASSFSGGQGIWEQFF.